This T cell receptor beta chain was captured by sequencing in a study of T cell responses to AZD1222 COVID-19 vaccine. Study-level points and caveats: It was only a handful of AZD1222 recipients who were seropositive at baseline. Nearly half of the spike-specific TCRs reportedly recognize variant regions that carry no mutations.

Regarding this clone: Antigen unknown.

Measured with immunoSEQ multiplex PCR; TCRdb has only the in-frame clones, and not every one. This repertoire shows about 120,000 clones, 70% to 90% found once; its top ten account for roughly 3.9%. V was pared by 5 bases and J by 5 bases, with 18 bases between. Germline CDR1 and CDR2: MDHEN and SYDVKM. The CDR3 has 15 amino acids. The specimen comprised peripheral blood, sampled on day 0 of MenACWY control vaccination. The V and J genes are TRBV28 and TRBJ1-2, with TRBD1 as a possible D gene (5 bases). This TCR was sampled from an adult in good health. In DNA, the CDR3 is TGTGCCAGCAGTCCGACCGGGGCAGGCCGTTATGGCTACACCTTC. The encoded protein is CASSPTGAGRYGYTF.